The 14 T cell receptor beta chains listed next were all sequenced from one sample in a study of persistence of HIV-infected CD4 T cells. Stimulation used around 10 ug/mL lysate from CMV-infected fibroblasts. Sorting selected CD4+ T cells upregulating both CD40 ligand and CD69. Their antigens remain unidentified. The immunoSEQ assay was version 4, run in survey mode. Produced via immunoSEQ multiplex PCR; TCRdb's table is partial and in-frame only. The sample gives approximately 12,000 clones, over 60% of which show up once; roughly 17% is in the top ten. The sample in question was CD4+ T cells sorted from PBMCs after approximately 20-hour stimulation, obtained from a patient who received antiretroviral therapy. These TCRs come from an adult man with HIV who was CMV-seropositive.

The chain links TRBV18 to TRBJ2-2; weak D call: TRBD2 (6 bases). V lost 7 bases to trimming and J lost 3 bases, with 15 bases between them. CDR1 and CDR2 (germline): KGHSH, LQKENI. CDR3 length: 15 residues. DNA for the CDR3: TGTGCCAGCTTATCGGGACTTCCAGACACCGGGGAGCTGTTTTTT. Protein sequence: CASLSGLPDTGELFF.

A few counts support this clone. This chain joins TRBV7-2 and TRBJ2-3, with TRBD2 identical over 9 bases. Germline values: CDR1 SGHTA, CDR2 FQGNSA. This CDR3 has 15 amino acids. The trim removed 2 bases at V and 4 bases at J, leaving 4 bases unmatched. The CDR3 reads CASSLQAGGSDTQYF. The DNA of the CDR3 is TGTGCCAGCAGCTTACAAGCGGGGGGTTCAGATACGCAGTATTTT.

J is TRBJ1-4 and V is TRBV2, with D perhaps matching TRBD1 (5 bases). Trimming pared 6 bases from V and 2 bases from J, leaving 7 bases between. Germline-derived CDR1 and CDR2 are SNHLY and FYNNEI. The CDR3 is 13 amino acids. The CDR3 protein is CASRTDTNEKLFF. DNA of the CDR3: TGTGCCAGCAGGACAGATACTAATGAAAAACTGTTTTTT.

This clone has only one observation. CDR3 amino acids: CASSNQGARTDTQYF. CDR3 bases: TGCGCCAGCAGCAATCAGGGGGCTCGTACAGATACGCAGTATTTT. The chain links TRBV5-1 to TRBJ2-3; 8 bases are shared with TRBD1. The germline V gene has CDR1 SGHRS and CDR2 YFSETQ. Trimming took 4 bases from V and 3 from J; bases not matched to a gene: 7. This CDR3 has 15 amino acids.

The chain links TRBV5-1 to TRBJ2-3; D call uncertain. V lost 6 bases, J lost 1 base, and 9 bases lay in between. CDR1 and CDR2 (germline): SGHRS, YFSETQ. CDR3 length: 13 amino acids. The CDR3 DNA sequence: TGCGCCAGCACCCCCCTAGGCACAGATACGCAGTATTTT. This encodes CASTPLGTDTQYF.

CDR3 DNA sequence: TGTGCCAGCAGTCAGGGACAGGGGGCGAGGTCTTTCTTT. Translated: CASSQGQGARSFF. The chain has TRBV12-3 or TRBV12-4 and TRBJ1-1; TRBD1 agrees at 12 bases. Trimming removed 5 bases from V and 12 bases from J; junction bases left unmatched: 7. There are 13 residues in the CDR3.

The genes are TRBV29-1 and TRBJ2-2; a possible D gene is TRBD2 (6 bases). Trimming shortened V by 3 bases and J by 3 bases, and 11 bases separated the two germline ends. This CDR3 spans 14 amino acids. The germline V gene encodes CDR1 SQVTM and CDR2 ANQGSEA. CDR3 sequence: CSVDPWGDTGELFF. CDR3 in DNA: TGCAGCGTTGATCCATGGGGGGACACCGGGGAGCTGTTTTTT.

The chain uses TRBV2 and TRBJ1-3; D gene uncertain. The CDR3 runs 14 residues. Per germline, CDR1 SNHLY and CDR2 FYNNEI. Trimming pared 5 bases from V and 0 bases from J, leaving 8 bases between. The DNA of the CDR3 is TGTGCCAGCAGTACCAAGAGCTCTGGAAACACCATATATTTT. Translated, it gives CASSTKSSGNTIYF.

This chain joins TRBV12-5 and TRBJ2-3, with no clear D. Trimming cost V 4 bases and J 4 bases, with 3 bases left between them. Germline CDR1 LGHNT, CDR2 FRNRAP. The CDR3 is made up of 11 amino acids. The CDR3 region has the DNA TGTGCTAGTGGTTCATCAGATACGCAGTATTTT. Residues: CASGSSDTQYF.

In this sample, this clone turned up a few times. V gene TRBV5-4 combines with J gene TRBJ1-2; no reliable D call. This CDR3 region has 14 residues. Trimming removed 0 bases at V and 8 bases at J, with 14 bases between. Per the germline V gene, CDR1 is SGHNT and CDR2 is YYREEE (reference sequence). The CDR3 loop reads CASSLATRVEGYTF. The DNA of the CDR3 is TGTGCCAGCAGCTTGGCCACTAGGGTAGAAGGCTACACCTTC.

The chain combines TRBV14 with TRBJ2-7; 10 nucleotides match TRBD1. Germline V gives CDR1 SGHDN, CDR2 FVKESK. The ends lost 1 base at V and 0 bases at J; junction bases unmatched: 9. The CDR3 has 18 residues. CDR3 protein: CASSQGVLGTGDSYEQYF. The DNA for the CDR3 is TGTGCCAGCAGCCAAGGCGTACTCGGGACAGGGGACTCCTACGAGCAGTACTTC.

This chain links TRBV9 with TRBJ2-5; 7 positions match TRBD1. CDR3 length: 14 residues. With 1 base clipped from V and 2 bases from J, the junction kept 2 bases outside the gene matches. Germline CDR1 is SGDLS and CDR2 is YYNGEE. The CDR3 DNA reads as TGTGCCAGCAGCGTAAAGACAGGGCAAGAGACCCAGTACTTC. It codes for CASSVKTGQETQYF.

This clone is a singleton in its sample. This chain joins TRBV5-1 and TRBJ2-2; 8 bases align to TRBD1. The ends lost 4 bases at V and 1 base at J; junction bases unmatched: 3. Germline V lookup: CDR1 SGHRS, CDR2 YFSETQ. The CDR3 consists of 15 residues. In nucleotides, the CDR3 is TGCGCCAGCAGCAAGGGACAGGAGAACACCGGGGAGCTGTTTTTT. This gives the protein CASSKGQENTGELFF. The variable domain in full, with the rest retrieved from reference TRBV5-1 and TRBJ2-2, is KAGVTQTPRYLIKTRGQQVTLSCSPISGHRSVSWYQQTPGQGLQFLFEYFSETQRNKGNFPGRFSGRQFSNSRSEMNVSTLELGDSALYLCASSKGQENTGELFFGEGSRLTVL.

The rearrangement uses TRBV12-5 and TRBJ2-7; D may be TRBD1 (6 bases). The V end was cut by 9 bases, the J end by 0 bases, with 12 bases between. This CDR3 is 13 amino acids long. Germline V CDR1 and CDR2: LGHNT, FRNRAP. CDR3 region: CASDGQNSYEQYF. DNA of the CDR3: TGTGCTAGCGACGGACAGAACTCCTACGAGCAGTACTTC.